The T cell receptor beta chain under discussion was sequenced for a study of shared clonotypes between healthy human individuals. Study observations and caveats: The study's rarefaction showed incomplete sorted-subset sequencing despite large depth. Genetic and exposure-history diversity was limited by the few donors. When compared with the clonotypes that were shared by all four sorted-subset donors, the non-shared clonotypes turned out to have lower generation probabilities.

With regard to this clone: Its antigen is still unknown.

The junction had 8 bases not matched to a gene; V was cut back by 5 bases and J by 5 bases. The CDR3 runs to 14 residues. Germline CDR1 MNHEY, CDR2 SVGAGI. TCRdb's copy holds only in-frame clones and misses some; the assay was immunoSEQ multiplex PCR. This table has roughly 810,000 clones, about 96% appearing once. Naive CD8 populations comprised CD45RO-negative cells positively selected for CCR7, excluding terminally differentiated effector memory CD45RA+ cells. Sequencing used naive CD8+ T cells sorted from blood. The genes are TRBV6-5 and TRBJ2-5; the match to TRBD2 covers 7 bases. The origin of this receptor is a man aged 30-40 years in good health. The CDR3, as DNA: TGTGCCAGCAGTCCAAGCGGGACGGGGGAGACCCAGTACTTC. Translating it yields CASSPSGTGETQYF.